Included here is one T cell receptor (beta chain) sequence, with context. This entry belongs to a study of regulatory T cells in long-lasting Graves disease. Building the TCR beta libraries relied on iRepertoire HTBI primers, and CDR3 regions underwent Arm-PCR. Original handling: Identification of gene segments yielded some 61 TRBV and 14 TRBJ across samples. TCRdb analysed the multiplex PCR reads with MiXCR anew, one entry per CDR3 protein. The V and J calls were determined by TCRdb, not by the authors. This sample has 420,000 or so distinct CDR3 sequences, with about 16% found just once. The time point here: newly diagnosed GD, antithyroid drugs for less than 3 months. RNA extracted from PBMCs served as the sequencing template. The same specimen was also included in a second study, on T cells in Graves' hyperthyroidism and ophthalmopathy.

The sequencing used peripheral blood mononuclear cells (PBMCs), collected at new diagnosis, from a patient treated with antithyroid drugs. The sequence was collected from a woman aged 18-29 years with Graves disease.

The CDR3 DNA sequence: TGTGCCAGCAGCCAAGAGACAGGAGTCAAAAACATTCAGTACTTC. Its translation is CASSQETGVKNIQYF. This chain connects TRBV3-1 to TRBJ2-4, with D perhaps TRBD1 (6 bases). The germline gives CDR1 LGHDT, CDR2 YNNKEL (reference sequence). The CDR3 totals 15 residues. The ends were cut back, 0 bases at V and 3 bases at J, with 9 bases in the middle. The full variable domain, rest sourced from reference TRBV3-1 and TRBJ2-4, is DTAVSQTPKYLVTQMGNDKSIKCEQNLGHDTMYWYKQDSKKFLKIMFSYNNKELIINETVPNRFSPKSPDKAHLNLHINSLELGDSAVYFCASSQETGVKNIQYFGAGTRLSVL.